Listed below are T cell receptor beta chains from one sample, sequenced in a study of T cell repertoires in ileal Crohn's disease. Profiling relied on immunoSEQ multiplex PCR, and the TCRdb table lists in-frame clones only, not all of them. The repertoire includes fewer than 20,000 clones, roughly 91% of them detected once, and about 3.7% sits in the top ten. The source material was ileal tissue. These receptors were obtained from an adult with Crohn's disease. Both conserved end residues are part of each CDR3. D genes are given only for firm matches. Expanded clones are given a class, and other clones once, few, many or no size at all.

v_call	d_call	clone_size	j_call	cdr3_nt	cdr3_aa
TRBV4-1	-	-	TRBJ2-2	TGCGCCAGCAGCCAAGAATTGGCAGGTCGGCACACCGGGGAGCTGTTTTTT	CASSQELAGRHTGELFF
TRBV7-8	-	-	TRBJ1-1	TGTGCCAGCAGCTCGACACCGAACACTGAAGCTTTCTTT	CASSSTPNTEAFF
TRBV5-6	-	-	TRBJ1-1	TGTGCCAGCAGCTTGGCGAATCACAAATTAAACACTGAAGCTTTCTTT	CASSLANHKLNTEAFF
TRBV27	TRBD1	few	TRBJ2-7	TGTGCCAGCAGTTTATTGGGACAGGGTTCCTACGAGCAGTACTTC	CASSLLGQGSYEQYF
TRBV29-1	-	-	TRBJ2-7	TGCAGCGTTATAGGACATGGTAGGGGCCCCTACGAGCAGTACTTC	CSVIGHGRGPYEQYF
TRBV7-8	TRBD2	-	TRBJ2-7	TGTGCCAGCAGGCGCGGGGGGGCTTACGAGCAGTACTTC	CASRRGGAYEQYF
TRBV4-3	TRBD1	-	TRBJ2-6	TGCGCCAGCAGCCAAGAACCGGGACAGGGGGCATCTGGGGCCAACGTCCTGACTTTC	CASSQEPGQGASGANVLTF
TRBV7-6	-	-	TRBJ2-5	TGTGCCAGCAGCTTAGTTAGCGCGGGGGCCGGAGAGACCCAGTACTTC	CASSLVSAGAGETQYF
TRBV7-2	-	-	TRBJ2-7	TGTGCCAGCAGCCCGCGGGACGGTCGTGACGAGCAGTACTTC	CASSPRDGRDEQYF
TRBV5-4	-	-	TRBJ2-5	TGTGCCAGCAGCTTTGGTCGGCCCCAGGAAGGGGCCACCCAGTACTTC	CASSFGRPQEGATQYF
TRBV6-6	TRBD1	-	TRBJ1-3	TGTGCCAGCAGTTATGGCATGGATCAGGGGGCGGAGACCATATATTTT	CASSYGMDQGAETIYF
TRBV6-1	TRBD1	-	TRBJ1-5	TGTGCCAGCAGTGAACGGACAGGGGGCTTCAATCAGCCCCAGCATTTT	CASSERTGGFNQPQHF
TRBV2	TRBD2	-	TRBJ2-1	TGTGCCAGCAGTTCAGCGGGGGGTTACAATGAGCAGTTCTTC	CASSSAGGYNEQFF
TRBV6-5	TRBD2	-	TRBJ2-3	TGTGCCAGCAGTTCCTTAGCGGGGAACACAGATACGCAGTATTTT	CASSSLAGNTDTQYF